Each of the 25 T cell receptor beta chains below was sequenced from the same sample in a study of CD8 T cells in Susac syndrome. The RNA, roughly 0.45 to 1 ug, was put through reverse transcription using random hexamers. TCRdb reanalysed the immunoSEQ multiplex PCR reads using MiXCR and keeps one entry per CDR3 protein. This table holds more than 200,000 distinct CDR3 sequences, around nine tenths found once. The sequenced sample consisted of CD8+ T cells from PBMCs. These TCRs come from a human donor with multiple sclerosis.

The chain employs TRBV19 and TRBJ1-1; D is ambiguous. Trimming stripped 4 bases from V and 1 base from J, with 7 bases between. The CDR3 runs to 13 residues. Germline CDR1 and CDR2: LNHDA and SQIVND (reference sequence). The CDR3 loop is CASSSSTNTEAFF. The CDR3 coding sequence is TGTGCCAGTAGTAGTTCTACGAACACTGAAGCTTTCTTT.

This sequence joins TRBV5-1 and TRBJ2-2; D gene ambiguous. The CDR3 totals 16 residues. CDR1 and CDR2 from the germline V gene are SGHRS and YFSETQ. Trimming cost V 6 bases and J 3 bases, with 18 bases left between them. CDR3 nucleotides: TGCGCCAGCACGATACGACGCGCAACCCACACCGGGGAGCTGTTTTTT. Translating it yields CASTIRRATHTGELFF.

This sequence joins TRBV7-2 and TRBJ2-7, with 7 bases matching TRBD2. After removal of 1 base from V and 5 bases from J, the junction contained 5 bases not matched to a gene. CDR1 and CDR2 (germline): SGHTA, FQGNSA. This CDR3 has 14 amino acids. The chain's CDR3 is CASSLEGLVNEQYF. The CDR3, as DNA: TGTGCCAGCAGCTTAGAAGGACTAGTTAACGAGCAGTACTTC.

The chain joins TRBV12-3 or TRBV12-4 to TRBJ2-1; TRBD2 matches 8 bases. Trimming at V came to 11 bases and at J to 4 bases, leaving 13 bases not matched to a gene. The CDR3 totals 15 residues. The CDR3 region is CAAGAGAGGYNEQFF. The CDR3 region has the DNA TGTGCCGCTGGGGCCGGGGCGGGGGGATACAATGAGCAGTTCTTC.

CDR3 region: CASSSSHGTQYF. CDR3 nucleotides: TGTGCCAGCAGCTCCAGCCACGGGACCCAGTACTTC. The V gene is TRBV11-2, the J gene TRBJ2-5, with no clear D. Germline lookup yields CDR1 SGHAT and CDR2 FQNNGV. The CDR3 consists of 12 residues. With 4 bases removed from V and 7 bases from J, the gap between germline ends came to 10 bases.

This sequence joins TRBV2 and TRBJ2-7; D is ambiguous. Between the trimmed V and J ends, which lost 3 bases and 10 bases, there was a span of 13 bases. Germline values: CDR1 SNHLY, CDR2 FYNNEI. There are 12 residues in the CDR3. This CDR3 is CASSDVWYPQYF. In nucleotides, the CDR3 is TGTGCCAGCAGTGATGTTTGGTACCCCCAGTACTTC.

The chain links TRBV12-3 or TRBV12-4 to TRBJ1-2; the match to TRBD1 covers 7 bases. The CDR3 sequence is 13 residues long. With V trimmed by 10 bases and J by 4 bases, 9 bases remained unmatched. The CDR3 reads CATLPPGGYGYTF. DNA of the CDR3: TGTGCCACCCTCCCCCCAGGGGGCTATGGCTACACCTTC.

This clonotype appeared once. The chain couples TRBV7-6 to TRBJ2-7; 8 bases are shared with TRBD1. Trimming cost V 5 bases and J 7 bases; bases outside gene matches: 7. This CDR3 comprises 13 residues. Germline V gene sequence: CDR1 SGHVS, CDR2 FNYEAQ. The CDR3 is CASSPGGSSEQYF. CDR3 in DNA: TGTGCCAGCAGCCCAGGGGGCTCCTCGGAGCAGTACTTC.

This clonotype occurred a few times. The junction and the germline gene differ at one end; a read error may be behind it. The chain joins TRBV6-5 to TRBJ2-1; 9 nucleotides agree with TRBD1. Germline V gives CDR1 MNHEY, CDR2 SVGAGI. The CDR3 length is 11 residues. As DNA, the CDR3 is TGTGCCAGCAGTTGGGGACAGGGAAGGGTTTTC. Translation: CASSWGQGRVF.

The chain is built from TRBV11-1 and TRBJ2-3; the D is unclear. Between the trimmed V and J ends, which lost 2 bases and 0 bases, there was a span of 6 bases. The CDR3 length is 14 residues. Germline V gives CDR1 SGHAT, CDR2 FQDESV (reference sequence). CDR3: CASSLRPSTDTQYF. For the CDR3, the DNA is TGTGCCAGCAGCTTACGGCCTAGCACAGATACGCAGTATTTT.

The V and J genes are TRBV6-1 and TRBJ1-1; D is undetermined. In germline, CDR1 is MNHNS, CDR2 SASEGT. The CDR3 runs to 15 residues. V was cut by 5 bases and J by 0 bases, with 13 bases left in between. CDR3: CASSPSGGMNTEAFF. The CDR3 coding sequence is TGTGCCAGCAGTCCGAGTGGAGGGATGAACACTGAAGCTTTCTTT.

The chain uses TRBV29-1 and TRBJ2-1; D is undetermined. The CDR3 consists of 14 residues. The V gene's germline CDR1 is SQVTM and CDR2 ANQGSEA. Trimming removed 7 bases at V and 4 bases at J, with 17 bases between. This CDR3 reads CSASSEERYNEQFF. The CDR3 DNA sequence: TGCAGCGCCTCTTCTGAGGAGAGATACAATGAGCAGTTCTTC.

The rearrangement links TRBV29-1 to TRBJ2-3; 12 bases match TRBD2. The CDR3 runs 15 residues. CDR1 SQVTM and CDR2 ANQGSEA come from the germline V gene. Unmatched junction bases numbered 8, after V lost 5 bases and J lost 5 bases. The CDR3 is CSVLGLAGTGDTQYF. CDR3 DNA sequence: TGCAGCGTTTTAGGACTAGCGGGAACGGGAGATACGCAGTATTTT.

The chain is built from TRBV4-3 and TRBJ2-1, with D possibly being TRBD1 (6 bases). Trimming took 4 bases from V and 5 from J, leaving 12 bases between them. Germline CDR1 is LGHNA and CDR2 is YSLEER. The CDR3 is made up of 14 amino acids. In DNA, the CDR3 is TGCGCCAGCAGCCTCCGGGACACCAACAATGAGCAGTTCTTC. This gives the protein CASSLRDTNNEQFF.

The chain links TRBV6-5 to TRBJ2-3; TRBD2 might be the D (6 bases). Trimming cost V 6 bases and J 6 bases, with 10 bases left between them. Looked up from germline, CDR1 is MNHEY and CDR2 is SVGAGI. This CDR3 comprises 12 residues. In DNA, the CDR3 is TGTGCCAGCAGCCCGGACTACGATACGCAGTATTTT. As protein: CASSPDYDTQYF.

V gene TRBV27 combines with J gene TRBJ2-5; D is perhaps TRBD1 (8 bases). The CDR3 extends over 14 amino acids. Germline CDR1 and CDR2: MNHEY and SMNVEV (reference sequence). Trimming took 5 bases from V and 5 from J, leaving 15 bases between them. The CDR3 region has the DNA TGTGCCAGCAGTGTTACAGGGGGGGTCGAGACCCAGTACTTC. Translation gives CASSVTGGVETQYF.

This rearrangement joins TRBV7-9 to TRBJ1-3; TRBD1 agrees at 7 bases. Germline lookup yields CDR1 SEHNR and CDR2 FQNEAQ (reference sequence). V shed 5 bases, J shed 0 bases, and the junction held 10 bases outside the gene matches. The CDR3 is 17 amino acids. CDR3 loop: CASSARQGELSGNTIYF. For the CDR3, the DNA is TGTGCCAGCAGCGCCCGACAGGGAGAACTCTCTGGAAACACCATATATTTT.

This clonotype was observed a handful of times. The chain is built from TRBV6-5 and TRBJ2-7, with D possibly matching TRBD1 (5 bases). The germline V gene encodes CDR1 MNHEY and CDR2 SVGAGI. This CDR3 contains 12 residues. V lost 6 bases, J lost 3 bases, and 9 bases lay in between. CDR3 bases: TGTGCCAGCAGCACAGACAGCTACGAGCAGTACTTC. It yields the protein CASSTDSYEQYF.

The V call is TRBV19, the J call TRBJ2-3; weak D call: TRBD1 (7 bases). V was cut by 4 bases and J by 5 bases, with 13 bases left in between. Germline values: CDR1 LNHDA, CDR2 SQIVND (reference sequence). The CDR3 runs to 14 residues. The CDR3 loop is CASSTAGGGDTQYF. The CDR3 DNA reads as TGTGCCAGTAGTACGGCAGGGGGAGGAGATACGCAGTATTTT.

The chain uses TRBV5-6 and TRBJ2-7; D gene ambiguous. The germline gives CDR1 SGHDT, CDR2 YYEEEE. This CDR3 is built from 12 residues. V was shortened by 0 bases and J by 6 bases, with 7 bases between the two germline ends. The CDR3 region is CASSLAKGEQYF. The DNA of the CDR3 is TGTGCCAGCAGCTTGGCCAAGGGCGAGCAGTACTTC.

The rearrangement links TRBV19 to TRBJ1-1; 9 positions match TRBD1. The CDR3 extends over 16 amino acids. Germline V gene sequence: CDR1 LNHDA, CDR2 SQIVND (reference sequence). J gave up 4 bases and V 3 bases, and 9 bases lay outside the gene matches. For the CDR3, the DNA is TGTGCCAGTAGTATCAAAGGACAGGGGATGGGCACTGAAGCTTTCTTT. This translates into CASSIKGQGMGTEAFF. The entire variable domain, with the rest obtained from reference TRBV19 and TRBJ1-1, is as follows: DGGITQSPKYLFRKEGQNVTLSCEQNLNHDAMYWYRQDPGQGLRLIYYSQIVNDFQKGDIAEGYSVSREKKESFPLTVTSAQKNPTAFYLCASSIKGQGMGTEAFFGQGTRLTVV.

J is TRBJ2-7 and V is TRBV20-1, with 8 bases matching TRBD2. CDR1 DFQATT and CDR2 SNEGSKA come from the germline V gene (reference sequence). This CDR3 is 15 amino acids long. V trimming: 6 bases; J trimming: 4 bases; junction bases outside the gene matches: 14. CDR3 amino acids: CSAISSGPGGYEQYF. The CDR3 nucleotides read TGCAGTGCAATATCTAGCGGGCCCGGAGGGTACGAGCAGTACTTC.

V gene TRBV9 combines with J gene TRBJ1-1, with D perhaps matching TRBD1 (5 bases). In germline, CDR1 is SGDLS, CDR2 YYNGEE. V was clipped by 4 bases and J by 4 bases, with 17 bases between them. The CDR3 has 15 residues. CDR3 nucleotide sequence: TGTGCCAGCAGCCCCTCCTCGGGGACCTTCACTGAAGCTTTCTTT. This sequence encodes CASSPSSGTFTEAFF.

The chain has TRBV7-9 and TRBJ1-2; TRBD1 matches at 11 bases. V lost 5 bases to trimming and J lost 4 bases; unmatched junction nucleotides: 12. CDR1 and CDR2 from the germline V gene are SEHNR and FQNEAQ (reference sequence). This CDR3 region has 17 residues. The CDR3 bases are TGTGCCAGCAGCACTACCGGACAGGGGGCGCCCGGCTATGGCTACACCTTC. Translation: CASSTTGQGAPGYGYTF.

This sequence joins TRBV29-1 and TRBJ1-2, with 7 bases matching TRBD1. CDR3 length: 14 residues. V lost 3 bases to trimming and J lost 8 bases; unmatched junction nucleotides: 12. Germline CDR1 and CDR2: SQVTM and ANQGSEA. CDR3 loop: CSVEYLKGARGYTF. In DNA form, the CDR3 reads TGCAGCGTTGAGTACCTGAAGGGGGCGCGGGGCTACACCTTC.